One sample yielded the 15 T cell receptor beta chains listed below, sequenced in a study of blood T cells in healthy people across ages (dated by TCRdb to the mid-2010s). Library preparation used 5' RACE. This sample was sequenced with an Illumina HiSeq 2500. The second PCR ran for about 7 to 11 cycles and used a J-beta primer mix along with a sample-barcoded 5' primer. TCRdb reran the public reads through fastp at Q25 and MiXCR, keeping productive beta chains. Identical CDR3 proteins give one entry, which carries the most common genes and DNA. The sample table shows about 640,000 distinct CDR3 sequences, and 58% are seen once. Roughly 34% of the sample lies in the top ten. Material: blood. The source is a man aged 55 to 70 in good health.

V and J are TRBV5-1 and TRBJ2-5, with TRBD1 matching over 7 bases. Losses at the gene ends were 7 bases for V and 0 bases for J; bases not matched to a gene: 6. This CDR3 comprises 14 residues. Germline CDR1 and CDR2: SGHRS and YFSETQ. The CDR3: CASSSGTDQETQYF. The CDR3 region has the DNA TGCGCCAGCTCTAGTGGGACAGACCAAGAGACCCAGTACTTC.

The chain links TRBV29-1 to TRBJ1-2, with 9 bases matching TRBD1. This CDR3 has 13 amino acids. In germline, CDR1 is SQVTM, CDR2 ANQGSEA. With V trimmed by 8 bases and J by 6 bases, 10 bases remained unmatched. The CDR3 bases are TGCAGCCACGGGGACAGGGAGGAGGATGGCTACACCTTC. It encodes CSHGDREEDGYTF.

About this clonotype: Compared with germline, one end of the junction differs, possibly owing to a read error. The CDR3: CASSHFGQGEYSEQFF. The CDR3, as DNA: TGCGCCAGCAGCCATTTCGGACAGGGCGAATACAGTGAGCAGTTCTTC. The genes are TRBV4-1 and TRBJ2-1; 8 bases are a match to TRBD1. The CDR3 runs to 16 residues. Germline CDR1 is MGHRA and CDR2 is YSYEKL.

This clonotype was recorded once. V and J are TRBV20-1 and TRBJ2-1, with D tentatively TRBD1 or TRBD2 (5 bases each). This CDR3 contains 13 residues. CDR1 is DFQATT and CDR2 is SNEGSKA in the germline V gene (reference sequence). V was pared by 6 bases and J by 3 bases, with 12 bases between. CDR3 sequence reads: CSAPGDRYNEQFF. The CDR3 DNA follows: TGCAGTGCACCCGGGGACCGCTACAATGAGCAGTTCTTC.

This clonotype was counted between two and nine times. V gene TRBV20-1 combines with J gene TRBJ2-5, with a tentative D call TRBD2 (6 bases). V lost 0 bases to trimming and J lost 5 bases, with 10 bases between them. The CDR3 sequence is 13 residues long. Germline V gene sequence: CDR1 DFQATT, CDR2 SNEGSKA (reference sequence). This CDR3 reads CSARDSGLETQYF. Written as DNA, the CDR3 is TGCAGTGCTAGAGATTCGGGACTTGAGACCCAGTACTTC.

This clonotype showed up just a few times. The chain's CDR3 is CSATPGWGKGYTF. CDR3 DNA sequence: TGCAGTGCGACGCCGGGGTGGGGGAAGGGCTACACCTTC. V and J are TRBV20-1 and TRBJ1-2; possibly TRBD1 for D (5 bases). V dropped 6 bases and J dropped 8 bases, with 19 bases sitting between them. Germline lookup yields CDR1 DFQATT and CDR2 SNEGSKA (reference sequence). This CDR3 contains 13 residues.

The CDR3 coding sequence is TGCGCCAGCAGCCGGAGAGTCTACGAGCAGTACTTC. This translates into CASSRRVYEQYF. The chain employs TRBV5-1 and TRBJ2-7; D gene uncertain. Germline V gene sequence: CDR1 SGHRS, CDR2 YFSETQ. This CDR3 has 12 residues. V dropped 4 bases and J dropped 3 bases, with 8 bases sitting between them.

This clonotype appeared a few times. V and J are TRBV5-1 and TRBJ2-3; D is possibly TRBD1 (6 bases). Germline CDR1 reads SGHRS; CDR2 reads YFSETQ. The CDR3 is made up of 14 amino acids. V gave up 3 bases and J gave up 7 bases, with 15 bases separating them. CDR3 DNA sequence: TGCGCCAGCAGCTGGGACACCCGCTCTTATACGCAGTATTTT. Translating it yields CASSWDTRSYTQYF.

The chain uses TRBV20-1 and TRBJ2-3; weak D call: TRBD2 (7 bases). Per the germline V gene, CDR1 is DFQATT and CDR2 is SNEGSKA (reference sequence). The V end was cut by 3 bases, the J end by 4 bases, with 11 bases between. The CDR3 is 13 amino acids. The CDR3 region is CSARRGGADTQYF. The CDR3, as DNA: TGCAGTGCTAGGAGGGGGGGCGCAGATACGCAGTATTTT.

The CDR3 region has the DNA TGCAGTGCCACAGAGAGCTCCTACAATGAGCAGTACTTC. Its translation is CSATESSYNEQYF. The chain joins TRBV20-1 to TRBJ2-1; no reliable D call. The DNA matches TRBJ2-7 better at its end, which makes the J call doubtful. Germline V CDR1 and CDR2: DFQATT, SNEGSKA (reference sequence). CDR3 length equals 13 residues.

There are a few counts of this clonotype. The chain has TRBV6-5 and TRBJ1-2, with 8 nucleotides matching TRBD1. Germline loops: CDR1 MNHEY, CDR2 SVGAGI. This CDR3 comprises 16 residues. Trimming at V came to 4 bases and at J to 6 bases, leaving 13 bases not matched to a gene. Here the CDR3 DNA reads TGTGCCAGCAGTTCCGACAGGGGCCGGCTTGTGGATGGCTACACCTTC. The encoded protein is CASSSDRGRLVDGYTF.

This rearrangement joins TRBV20-1 to TRBJ2-3; no firm D call. The germline V and J ends were trimmed by 1 base and 6 bases, with 14 bases remaining between them. Germline V gene data show CDR1 as DFQATT and CDR2 as SNEGSKA (reference sequence). The CDR3 runs to 14 residues. CDR3 in amino acids: CSARAPGQPDTQYF. Here the CDR3 DNA reads TGCAGTGCTAGAGCCCCCGGCCAACCCGATACGCAGTATTTT.

The genes are TRBV29-1 and TRBJ2-5; 9 nucleotides line up with TRBD1. The germline CDR1 and CDR2 sequences are SQVTM and ANQGSEA. This CDR3 contains 14 residues. With V trimmed by 8 bases and J by 11 bases, 18 bases remained unmatched. The CDR3 spells CSYRGPLVIYGQYF. CDR3 in DNA: TGCAGCTACAGGGGGCCCCTCGTAATTTACGGGCAGTACTTC.

The CDR3 is CASSPFSGQNTEAFF. As DNA, the CDR3 is TGTGCCAGCTCACCATTCTCCGGCCAGAACACTGAAGCTTTCTTT. The chain recombines TRBV18 with TRBJ1-1; D is unclear. The germline V gene encodes CDR1 KGHSH and CDR2 LQKENI. The CDR3 has 15 amino acids. With 2 bases removed from V and 1 base from J, the gap between germline ends came to 11 bases.

This chain uses TRBV2 with TRBJ2-3; the match to TRBD1 covers 9 bases. V lost 5 bases to trimming and J lost 5 bases; unmatched junction nucleotides: 8. CDR1 and CDR2 (germline): SNHLY, FYNNEI. The CDR3 runs to 15 residues. The CDR3 DNA follows: TGTGCCAGCAGTCGTAGGACAGGGGAGGGAGATACGCAGTATTTT. Protein sequence: CASSRRTGEGDTQYF. Using reference TRBV2 and TRBJ2-3 for the parts outside the CDR3, the full variable domain is EPEVTQTPSHQVTQMGQEVILRCVPISNHLYFYWYRQILGQKVEFLVSFYNNEISEKSEIFDDQFSVERPDGSNFTLKIRSTKLEDSAMYFCASSRRTGEGDTQYFGPGTRLTVL.